The 25 T cell receptor beta chains below were found in one sample sequenced in a study of blood T cell repertoires in COVID-19. Clones were sequenced by immunoSEQ multiplex PCR, and TCRdb holds only the in-frame ones, with some missing. The sample lists roughly 150,000 clones, over 80% occurring once. Sequencing was carried out using peripheral blood. The receptors shown here come from an elderly woman with active or convalescent COVID-19.

This chain connects TRBV21-1 to TRBJ2-7; the table's D call of TRBD2 was not tested on the DNA. TRBV21-1 is described as a pseudogene. This CDR3 has 21 residues. The CDR3 DNA is TGTGCCAGCAGCAAAGAAGTACGGGGACTAGCGGGTTCCCTATCAACCTACGAGCAGTACTTC. The encoded protein is CASSKEVRGLAGSLSTYEQYF.

The chain is built from TRBV10-1 and TRBJ1-2; 9 positions agree with TRBD1. The CDR3 loop spans 15 amino acids. V shed 5 bases, J shed 2 bases, and the junction held 6 bases outside the gene matches. The germline V gene encodes CDR1 WNHNN and CDR2 SYGVQD (reference sequence). The CDR3 loop reads CASSLGQGRNYGYTF. CDR3 in DNA: TGCGCCAGCAGTCTTGGACAGGGGAGAAACTATGGCTACACCTTC.

This clone showed up just once. The chain has TRBV10-3 and TRBJ1-2; D gene unclear. CDR3 length: 14 residues. CDR1 and CDR2 from the germline V gene are ENHRY and SYGVKD. V lost 6 bases and J 8 bases, leaving 19 bases between the germline ends. CDR3 in amino acids: CAISLDISQAGYTF. In nucleotides, the CDR3 is TGTGCCATCAGCCTCGACATTTCCCAGGCGGGCTACACCTTC.

V is TRBV2 and J is TRBJ1-1, with D perhaps matching TRBD1 (6 bases). Germline V gene lookup returns CDR1 SNHLY and CDR2 FYNNEI. The CDR3 contains 14 residues. The V gene lost 4 bases and the J gene lost 0 bases, with 9 bases spanning the gap. Here the CDR3 reads CASSGYRVNTEAFF. The CDR3 region has the DNA TGTGCCAGCAGTGGGTACAGGGTGAACACTGAAGCTTTCTTT.

V and J are TRBV24-1 and TRBJ2-3, with 10 nucleotides matching TRBD2. The germline V gene encodes CDR1 KGHDR and CDR2 SFDVKD. The CDR3 has 16 residues. With V trimmed by 2 bases and J by 3 bases, 4 bases remained unmatched. CDR3 DNA sequence: TGTGCCACCAGTGATTGGGGTAGCGGGGGGACAGATACGCAGTATTTT. Amino acid sequence: CATSDWGSGGTDTQYF.

The chain carries TRBV6-2 or TRBV6-3 and TRBJ2-5; TRBD2 matches 14 bases. This CDR3 is 19 amino acids long. The V gene's germline CDR1 is MNHEY and CDR2 SVGEGT. V was pared by 2 bases and J by 0 bases, with 8 bases of the junction left unmatched. CDR3 in DNA: TGTGCCAGCAGTTACCAGACTAGCGGGGGGGCCACGTACCAAGAGACCCAGTACTTC. Residues: CASSYQTSGGATYQETQYF.

The chain recombines TRBV6-5 with TRBJ1-3, with a tentative D call TRBD1 (6 bases). Trimming removed 8 bases at V and 5 bases at J, with 16 bases between. Germline V gene sequence: CDR1 MNHEY, CDR2 SVGAGI. The CDR3 totals 14 residues. The CDR3 region is CASAPGTQRNTIYF. In DNA form, the CDR3 reads TGTGCCAGCGCGCCGGGGACACAGAGAAACACCATATATTTT.

The chain employs TRBV18 and TRBJ2-5, with 8 positions matching TRBD1. CDR1 and CDR2 from the germline V gene are KGHSH and LQKENI. The CDR3 covers 14 residues. V was pared by 6 bases and J by 1 base, with 4 bases of the junction left unmatched. The CDR3 region is CASSAGQAQETQYF. In DNA form, the CDR3 reads TGTGCCAGCTCCGCGGGACAGGCCCAAGAGACCCAGTACTTC.

This clone was seen just once. The rearrangement links TRBV6-5 to TRBJ2-3; 8 bases align to TRBD2. The CDR3 length is 15 residues. With 6 bases clipped from V and 0 bases from J, the junction kept 5 bases outside the gene matches. In germline, CDR1 is MNHEY, CDR2 SVGAGI. The CDR3 coding sequence is TGTGCCAGCAGCAAACTAGCGGAGAGCACAGATACGCAGTATTTT. The encoded protein is CASSKLAESTDTQYF.

This rearrangement joins TRBV6-5 to TRBJ1-6; possibly TRBD1 for D (6 bases). Germline lookup yields CDR1 MNHEY and CDR2 SVGAGI. The CDR3 covers 16 residues. V was shortened by 0 bases and J by 7 bases, with 13 bases between the two germline ends. CDR3 region: CASSYSQGRENSPLHF. The CDR3 nucleotides are TGTGCCAGCAGTTACTCGCAGGGGAGGGAGAATTCACCCCTCCACTTT.

J is TRBJ2-3 and V is TRBV27, with 9 bases that match TRBD1. V shed 6 bases and J 0 bases; nucleotides not matched to a gene: 4. CDR1 is MNHEY, CDR2 SMNVEV, per germline (reference sequence). The CDR3 consists of 15 residues. This CDR3 reads CASSRQGESTDTQYF. The CDR3 nucleotides are TGTGCCAGCAGCCGACAGGGGGAAAGCACAGATACGCAGTATTTT.

The chain's CDR3 is CATSTDRTGISEKLFF. CDR3 nucleotides: TGTGCCACCAGCACAGACCGGACAGGCATTAGTGAAAAACTGTTTTTT. The chain uses TRBV15 and TRBJ1-4, with 7 bases fitting TRBD1. CDR1 LNHNV and CDR2 YYDKDF come from the germline V gene (reference sequence). The CDR3 runs 16 residues. Trimming cost V 4 bases and J 7 bases; bases outside gene matches: 12.

This clone was counted between two and nine times. J is TRBJ1-5 and V is TRBV19; the D is unclear. The CDR3 has 14 residues. Germline V gene lookup returns CDR1 LNHDA and CDR2 SQIVND (reference sequence). With 5 bases removed from V and 3 bases from J, the gap between germline ends came to 11 bases. In nucleotides, the CDR3 is TGTGCCAGTAGTTTTTATACAGTCAATCAGCCCCAGCATTTT. It specifies CASSFYTVNQPQHF.

V and J are TRBV7-2 and TRBJ1-1; D gene ambiguous. The length of the CDR3 is 13 residues. The ends were cut back, 5 bases at V and 10 bases at J, with 17 bases in the middle. Germline assignment: CDR1 SGHTA and CDR2 FQGNSA. This chain's CDR3 is CASSVYGELAAFF. The DNA for the CDR3 is TGTGCCAGCAGCGTCTATGGGGAGCTAGCAGCTTTCTTT.

This chain uses TRBV28 with TRBJ2-7; 11 nucleotides agree with TRBD1. This CDR3 is built from 17 residues. The J segment lost 6 bases and the V segment lost 5 bases, leaving 15 bases of the junction unmatched. Looked up from germline, CDR1 is MDHEN and CDR2 is SYDVKM. The CDR3, as DNA: TGTGCCAGCAGTCCTGTGGGGCAGGTGGGGACAGGGGGCGAGCAGTACTTC. This codes for CASSPVGQVGTGGEQYF. Full variable domain (missing parts from reference TRBV28 and TRBJ2-7): DVKVTQSSRYLVKRTGEKVFLECVQDMDHENMFWYRQDPGLGLRLIYFSYDVKMKEKGDIPEGYSVSREKKERFSLILESASTNQTSMYLCASSPVGQVGTGGEQYFGPGTRLTVT.

The chain couples TRBV6-2 or TRBV6-3 to TRBJ2-2; 8 nucleotides agree with TRBD1. Per the germline V gene, CDR1 is MNHEY and CDR2 is SVGEGT. The CDR3 runs 16 residues. Trimming took 2 bases from V and 7 from J; bases not matched to a gene: 9. The CDR3 sequence: CASSYNSGTGIGELFF. DNA for the CDR3: TGTGCCAGCAGTTACAATTCCGGGACAGGTATCGGGGAGCTGTTTTTT.

The table lists this clone with a few counts. The chain couples TRBV28 to TRBJ2-3; possible D gene TRBD2, 6 bases. The V gene lost 6 bases and the J gene lost 2 bases, with 15 bases spanning the gap. Germline V gene data show CDR1 as MDHEN and CDR2 as SYDVKM. This CDR3 contains 15 residues. The CDR3 DNA sequence: TGTGCCAGCAGAGGTAGCGGTAAAAACACAGATACGCAGTATTTT. Amino acids: CASRGSGKNTDTQYF.

The V call is TRBV6-1, the J call TRBJ1-6, with TRBD1 matching 9 bases. The J segment lost 13 bases and the V segment lost 1 base, leaving 8 bases of the junction unmatched. The CDR3 extends over 15 amino acids. Germline values: CDR1 MNHNS, CDR2 SASEGT. CDR3 sequence (DNA): TGTGCCAGCAGTGAAGTGGACAGGGGCAGGGGGCCCCTCCACTTT. Protein sequence: CASSEVDRGRGPLHF.

The chain carries TRBV2 and TRBJ1-5; TRBD1 matches 7 bases. Per the germline V gene, CDR1 is SNHLY and CDR2 is FYNNEI. Trimming took 6 bases from V and 2 from J; bases not matched to a gene: 4. CDR3 size: 14 residues. CDR3 nucleotide sequence: TGTGCCAGCAGCGACGACAGGGGCAATCAGCCCCAGCATTTT. Amino acid sequence: CASSDDRGNQPQHF. Full variable domain (outside the CDR3, taken from reference TRBV2 and TRBJ1-5): EPEVTQTPSHQVTQMGQEVILRCVPISNHLYFYWYRQILGQKVEFLVSFYNNEISEKSEIFDDQFSVERPDGSNFTLKIRSTKLEDSAMYFCASSDDRGNQPQHFGDGTRLSIL.

The genes are TRBV6-2 or TRBV6-3 and TRBJ2-5, with D perhaps TRBD2 (6 bases). Trimming took 4 bases from V and 5 from J, leaving 17 bases between them. Germline CDR1 is MNHEY and CDR2 is SVGEGT. This CDR3 region has 15 residues. The CDR3 DNA reads as TGTGCCAGCAGTTCCCTGCGAGGGGCGGGGGAGACCCAGTACTTC. Protein: CASSSLRGAGETQYF.

CDR3 bases: TGTGCCAGCAGCTTTTTGACAGGGGGCACTGAAGCTTTCTTT. Translation: CASSFLTGGTEAFF. The chain is built from TRBV7-9 and TRBJ1-1; TRBD1 matches at 9 bases. Germline-derived CDR1 and CDR2 are SEHNR and FQNEAQ (reference sequence). This CDR3 comprises 14 residues. With 3 bases clipped from V and 4 bases from J, the junction kept 3 bases outside the gene matches.

The rearrangement uses TRBV6-2 or TRBV6-3 and TRBJ2-5, with D possibly TRBD2 on 6 matching bases. Trimming stripped 2 bases from V and 1 base from J, with 17 bases between. In germline, CDR1 is MNHEY, CDR2 SVGEGT. There are 17 residues in the CDR3. CDR3 nucleotide sequence: TGTGCCAGCAGTTACCCGTTGATCGGGGGACTCCAAGAGACCCAGTACTTC. Its translation is CASSYPLIGGLQETQYF.

For this clone: A junction boundary mismatches the germline segment, possibly from a read error. This chain uses TRBV7-7 with TRBJ1-4; 9 bases are a match to TRBD1. The V gene's germline CDR1 is SSHAT and CDR2 FNYEAQ (reference sequence). CDR3 length: 18 amino acids. The CDR3: CASSFRDRVFSAKEKLFF. CDR3 sequence (DNA): TGTGCTAGCAGCTTCCGGGACAGGGTGTTTTCGGCTAAGGAAAAACTGTTTTTT.

The sample holds a few counts of this clone. This chain links TRBV5-1 with TRBJ1-2, with TRBD1 matching over 7 bases. The J segment lost 3 bases and the V segment lost 2 bases, leaving 7 bases of the junction unmatched. CDR3 length: 15 amino acids. The V gene's germline CDR1 is SGHRS and CDR2 YFSETQ. CDR3 DNA sequence: TGCGCCAGCAGCTTAGACTCACAGGGGCACTATGGCTACACCTTC. It is translated as CASSLDSQGHYGYTF.

Here the CDR3 reads CASSYSGTGRQETQYF. DNA of the CDR3: TGTGCCAGCAGTTACTCGGGGACAGGGAGGCAAGAGACCCAGTACTTC. This chain uses TRBV6-5 with TRBJ2-5, with TRBD1 matching over 9 bases. Per germline, CDR1 MNHEY and CDR2 SVGAGI. The CDR3 runs 16 residues. The V gene end was trimmed by 0 bases and the J gene end by 2 bases; junction bases not matched to a gene: 4.